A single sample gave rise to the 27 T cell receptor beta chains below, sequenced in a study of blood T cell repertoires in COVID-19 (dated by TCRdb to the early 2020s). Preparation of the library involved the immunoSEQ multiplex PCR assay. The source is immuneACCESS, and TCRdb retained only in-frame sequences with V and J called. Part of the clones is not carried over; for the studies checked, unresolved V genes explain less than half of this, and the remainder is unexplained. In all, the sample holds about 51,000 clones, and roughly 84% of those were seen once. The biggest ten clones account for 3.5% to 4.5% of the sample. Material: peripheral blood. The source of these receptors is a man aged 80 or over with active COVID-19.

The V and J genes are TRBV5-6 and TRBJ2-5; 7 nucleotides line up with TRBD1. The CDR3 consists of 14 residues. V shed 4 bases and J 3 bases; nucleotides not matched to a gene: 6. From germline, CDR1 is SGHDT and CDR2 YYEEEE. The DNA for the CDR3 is TGTGCCAGCAGCCTATGGGACAGAAAAGAGACCCAGTACTTC. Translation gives CASSLWDRKETQYF.

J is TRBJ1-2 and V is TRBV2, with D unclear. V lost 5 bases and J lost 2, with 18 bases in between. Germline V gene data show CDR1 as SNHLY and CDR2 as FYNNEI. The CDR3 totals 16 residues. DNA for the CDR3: TGTGCCAGCAGTAGGGTAATCGGACTCTCCAACTATGGCTACACCTTC. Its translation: CASSRVIGLSNYGYTF.

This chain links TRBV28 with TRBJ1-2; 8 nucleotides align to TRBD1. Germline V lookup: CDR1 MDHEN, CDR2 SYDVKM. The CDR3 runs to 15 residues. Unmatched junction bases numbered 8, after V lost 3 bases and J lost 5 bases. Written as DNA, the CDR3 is TGTGCCAGCAGTTTGCCTCCGGGACAGGAATATGGCTACACCTTC. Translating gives CASSLPPGQEYGYTF.

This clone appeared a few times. The CDR3 coding sequence is TGTGCCAGCAGTTCTTCTGGGACAGGGACCCGCAATGAGCAGTTCTTC. Translated, it gives CASSSSGTGTRNEQFF. The chain uses TRBV28 and TRBJ2-1, with 9 bases aligning to TRBD1. J lost 6 bases, V lost 4 bases, and 10 bases had no gene match. The CDR3 runs to 16 residues. CDR1 is MDHEN, CDR2 SYDVKM, per germline.

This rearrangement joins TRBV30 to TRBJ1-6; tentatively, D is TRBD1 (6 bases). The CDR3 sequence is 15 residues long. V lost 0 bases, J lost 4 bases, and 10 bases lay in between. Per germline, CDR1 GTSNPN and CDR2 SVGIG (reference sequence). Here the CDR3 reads CAWSVLGQYNSPLHF. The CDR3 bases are TGTGCCTGGAGTGTACTTGGACAGTATAATTCACCCCTCCACTTT. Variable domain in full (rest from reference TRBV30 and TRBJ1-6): SQTIHQWPATLVQPVGSPLSLECTVEGTSNPNLYWYRQAAGRGLQLLFYSVGIGQISSEVPQNLSASRPQDRQFILSSKKLLLSDSGFYLCAWSVLGQYNSPLHFGNGTRLTVT.

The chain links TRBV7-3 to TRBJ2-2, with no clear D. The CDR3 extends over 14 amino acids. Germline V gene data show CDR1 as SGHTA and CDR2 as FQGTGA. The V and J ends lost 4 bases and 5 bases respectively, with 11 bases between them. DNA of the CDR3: TGTGCCAGCAGCTATTTAGTAAATACCGGGGAGCTGTTTTTT. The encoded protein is CASSYLVNTGELFF.

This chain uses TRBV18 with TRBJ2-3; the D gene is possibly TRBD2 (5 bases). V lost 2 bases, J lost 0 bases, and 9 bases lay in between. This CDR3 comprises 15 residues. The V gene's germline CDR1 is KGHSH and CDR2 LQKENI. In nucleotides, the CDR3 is TGTGCCAGCTCACCATCTAGCCCAAGCACAGATACGCAGTATTTT. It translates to CASSPSSPSTDTQYF.

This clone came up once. The CDR3 DNA follows: TGTGCCAGCAGCTTGGAGACAGGGAATGGTAATGAGCAGTTCTTC. It translates to CASSLETGNGNEQFF. The chain joins TRBV5-7 to TRBJ2-1, with 7 bases identical to TRBD1. TRBV5-7 is known as an ORF, though its function is uncertain. CDR3 size: 15 residues. Trimming at V came to 0 bases and at J to 7 bases, leaving 7 bases not matched to a gene.

The CDR3 sequence is CASSSGQGDHGYTF. In DNA, the CDR3 is TGCGCCAGCAGCTCGGGACAGGGGGACCATGGCTACACCTTC. The rearrangement joins TRBV5-1 to TRBJ1-2, with 11 bases matching TRBD1. Germline CDR1 is SGHRS and CDR2 is YFSETQ. V dropped 3 bases and J dropped 6; count of bases not matched to a gene: 4. This CDR3 is built from 14 residues.

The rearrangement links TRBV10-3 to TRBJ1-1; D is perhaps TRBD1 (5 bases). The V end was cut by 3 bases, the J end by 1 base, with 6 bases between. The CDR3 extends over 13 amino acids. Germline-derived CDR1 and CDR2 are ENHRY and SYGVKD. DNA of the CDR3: TGTGCCATCAGTGACGGGGGGAACACTGAAGCTTTCTTT. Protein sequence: CAISDGGNTEAFF.

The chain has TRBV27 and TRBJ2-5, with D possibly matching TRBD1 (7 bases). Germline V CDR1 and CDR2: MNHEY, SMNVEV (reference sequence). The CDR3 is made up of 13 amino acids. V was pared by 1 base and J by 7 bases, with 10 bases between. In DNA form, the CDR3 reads TGTGCCAGCAGTTTATGGCAGGGGGGGACCCAGTACTTC. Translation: CASSLWQGGTQYF.

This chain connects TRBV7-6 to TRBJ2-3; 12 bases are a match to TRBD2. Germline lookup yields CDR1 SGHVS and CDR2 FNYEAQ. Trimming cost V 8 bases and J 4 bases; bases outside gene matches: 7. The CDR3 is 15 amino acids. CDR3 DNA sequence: TGTGCCAGCGGGCTAGCGGGAGGGGAGCCAGATACGCAGTATTTT. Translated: CASGLAGGEPDTQYF.

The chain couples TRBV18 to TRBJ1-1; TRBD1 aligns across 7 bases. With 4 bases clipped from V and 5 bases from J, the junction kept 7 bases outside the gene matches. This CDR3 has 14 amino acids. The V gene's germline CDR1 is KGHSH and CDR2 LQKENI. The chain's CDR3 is CASSLRQGRTEAFF. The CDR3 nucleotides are TGTGCCAGCTCACTTAGACAGGGCAGGACTGAAGCTTTCTTT.

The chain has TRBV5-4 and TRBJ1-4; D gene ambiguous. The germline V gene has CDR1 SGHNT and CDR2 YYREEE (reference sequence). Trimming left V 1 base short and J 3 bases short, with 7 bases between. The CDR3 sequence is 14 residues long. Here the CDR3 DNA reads TGTGCCAGCAGCTTGAGTCCGGCTAATGAAAAACTGTTTTTT. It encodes CASSLSPANEKLFF. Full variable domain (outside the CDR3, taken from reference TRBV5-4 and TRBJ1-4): ETGVTQSPTHLIKTRGQQVTLRCSSQSGHNTVSWYQQALGQGPQFIFQYYREEENGRGNFPPRFSGLQFPNYSSELNVNALELDDSALYLCASSLSPANEKLFFGSGTQLSVL.

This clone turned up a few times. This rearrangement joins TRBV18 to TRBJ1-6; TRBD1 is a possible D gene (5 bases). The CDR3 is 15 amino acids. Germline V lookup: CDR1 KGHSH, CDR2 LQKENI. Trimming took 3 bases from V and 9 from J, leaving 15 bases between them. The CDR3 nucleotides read TGTGCCAGCTCACCCGGGGGTACCGGCGCTTCACCCCTCCACTTT. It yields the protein CASSPGGTGASPLHF.

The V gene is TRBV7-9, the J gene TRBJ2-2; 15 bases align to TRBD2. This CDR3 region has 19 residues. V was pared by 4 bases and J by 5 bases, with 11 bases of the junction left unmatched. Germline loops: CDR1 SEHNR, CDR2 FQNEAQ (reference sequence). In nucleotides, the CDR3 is TGTGCCAGCAGCTCTATTCCGGGACTAGCGGGAGGAGGTACCGGGGAGCTGTTTTTT. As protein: CASSSIPGLAGGGTGELFF.

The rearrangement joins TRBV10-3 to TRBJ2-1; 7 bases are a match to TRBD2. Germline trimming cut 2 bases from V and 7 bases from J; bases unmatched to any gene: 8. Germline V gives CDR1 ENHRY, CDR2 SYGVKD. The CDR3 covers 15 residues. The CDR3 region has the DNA TGTGCCATCAGTGAGACGGGGGGTAATGAAAATGAGCAGTTCTTC. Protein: CAISETGGNENEQFF.

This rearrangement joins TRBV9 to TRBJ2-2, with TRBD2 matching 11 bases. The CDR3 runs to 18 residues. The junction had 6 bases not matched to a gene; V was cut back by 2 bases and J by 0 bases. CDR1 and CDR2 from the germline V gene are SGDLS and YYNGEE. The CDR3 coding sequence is TGTGCCAGCAGCGTCAGGGTAGCGGGAGGGCCGAACACCGGGGAGCTGTTTTTT. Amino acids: CASSVRVAGGPNTGELFF.

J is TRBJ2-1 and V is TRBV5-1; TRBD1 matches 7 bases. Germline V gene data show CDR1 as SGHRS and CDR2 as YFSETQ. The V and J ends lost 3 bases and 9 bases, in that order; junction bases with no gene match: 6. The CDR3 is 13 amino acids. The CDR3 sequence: CASSWENRGEQFF. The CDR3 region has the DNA TGCGCCAGCAGCTGGGAAAACAGGGGTGAGCAGTTCTTC.

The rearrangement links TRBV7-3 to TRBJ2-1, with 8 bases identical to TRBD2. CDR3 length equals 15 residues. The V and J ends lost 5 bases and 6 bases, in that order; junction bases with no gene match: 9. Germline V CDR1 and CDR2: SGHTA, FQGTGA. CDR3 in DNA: TGTGCCAGCAGCCCTAGCAGCGGGAGCGGCAATGAGCAGTTCTTC. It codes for CASSPSSGSGNEQFF.

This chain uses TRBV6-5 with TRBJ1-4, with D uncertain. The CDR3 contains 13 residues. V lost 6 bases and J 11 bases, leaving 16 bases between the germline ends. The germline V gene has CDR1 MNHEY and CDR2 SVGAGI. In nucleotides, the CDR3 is TGTGCCAGCAGAAGCCATGAAAAGGAGAAACTGTTTTTT. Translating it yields CASRSHEKEKLFF.

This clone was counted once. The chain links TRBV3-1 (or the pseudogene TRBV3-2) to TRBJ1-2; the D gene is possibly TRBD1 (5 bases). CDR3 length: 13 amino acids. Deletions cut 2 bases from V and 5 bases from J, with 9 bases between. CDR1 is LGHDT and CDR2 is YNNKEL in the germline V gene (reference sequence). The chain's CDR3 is CASSQSGRYGYTF. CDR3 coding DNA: TGTGCCAGCAGCCAATCAGGGCGATATGGCTACACCTTC.

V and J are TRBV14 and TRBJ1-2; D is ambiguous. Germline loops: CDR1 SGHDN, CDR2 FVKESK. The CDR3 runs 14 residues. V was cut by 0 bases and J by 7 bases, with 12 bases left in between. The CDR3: CASSQEGFGAGYTF. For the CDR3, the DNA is TGTGCCAGCAGCCAAGAAGGTTTCGGAGCTGGCTACACCTTC.

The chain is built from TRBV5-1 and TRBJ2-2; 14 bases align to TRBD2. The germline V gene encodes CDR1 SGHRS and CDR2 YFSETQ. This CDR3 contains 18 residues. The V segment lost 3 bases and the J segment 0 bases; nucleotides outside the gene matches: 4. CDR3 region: CASSWTSGRPTNTGELFF. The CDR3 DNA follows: TGCGCCAGCAGCTGGACTAGCGGGAGGCCTACGAACACCGGGGAGCTGTTTTTT. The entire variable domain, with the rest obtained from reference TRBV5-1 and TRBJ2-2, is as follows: KAGVTQTPRYLIKTRGQQVTLSCSPISGHRSVSWYQQTPGQGLQFLFEYFSETQRNKGNFPGRFSGRQFSNSRSEMNVSTLELGDSALYLCASSWTSGRPTNTGELFFGEGSRLTVL.

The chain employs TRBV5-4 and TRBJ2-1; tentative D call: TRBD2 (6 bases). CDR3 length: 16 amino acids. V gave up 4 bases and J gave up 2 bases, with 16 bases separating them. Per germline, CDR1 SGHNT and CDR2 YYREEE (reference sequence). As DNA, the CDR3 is TGTGCCAGCAGCCCTGGCGACGGAGGGCCCTACAATGAGCAGTTCTTC. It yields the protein CASSPGDGGPYNEQFF.

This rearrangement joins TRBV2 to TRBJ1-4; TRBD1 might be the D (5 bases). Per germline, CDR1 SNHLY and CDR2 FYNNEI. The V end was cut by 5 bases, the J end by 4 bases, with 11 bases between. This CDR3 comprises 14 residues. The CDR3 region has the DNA TGTGCCAGCAGTATCCTAGGGGATAATGAAAAACTGTTTTTT. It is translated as CASSILGDNEKLFF.

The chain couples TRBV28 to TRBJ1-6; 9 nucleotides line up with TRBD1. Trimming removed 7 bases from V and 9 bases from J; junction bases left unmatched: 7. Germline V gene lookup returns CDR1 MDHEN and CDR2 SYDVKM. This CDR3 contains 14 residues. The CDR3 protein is CASISGQGVSPLHF. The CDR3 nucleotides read TGTGCCAGCATTTCGGGACAGGGAGTTTCACCCCTCCACTTT.